This T cell receptor beta chain was recovered during a study of T-cell memory formation after mild COVID-19. About the study: The two donors had largely donor-specific TCR clusters.

Study findings and constraints: Mostly located in CM and EM were contracting CD4+ clones, with contracting CD8+ clones located in EMRA. Later expanders leaned CD4+, whereas day 15 to 85 contracting clones were balanced CD4/CD8.

V was pared by 4 bases and J by 2 bases, with 16 bases between. This CDR3 has 16 amino acids. Germline V gene data show CDR1 as MNHNS and CDR2 as SASEGT. Comment on this clonotype: What it binds is unknown.

TCRdb fed the 5' RACE reads into MiXCR, producing one record per CDR3 protein. The data contain under 350,000 distinct CDR3 sequences, around 15% of them singletons. Specimen: PBMCs or a T cell subset sorted from them (not recorded which). J is TRBJ2-3 and V is TRBV6-1, with D uncertain. This TCR came from a man aged 18 to 30 who had mild COVID-19 (a few samples of this study predate the infection). Cell type and time point are not known. The CDR3 bases are TGTGCCAGCAGTGCAAGGGAAATTGGTACCACAGATACGCAGTATTTT. Its translation is CASSAREIGTTDTQYF.